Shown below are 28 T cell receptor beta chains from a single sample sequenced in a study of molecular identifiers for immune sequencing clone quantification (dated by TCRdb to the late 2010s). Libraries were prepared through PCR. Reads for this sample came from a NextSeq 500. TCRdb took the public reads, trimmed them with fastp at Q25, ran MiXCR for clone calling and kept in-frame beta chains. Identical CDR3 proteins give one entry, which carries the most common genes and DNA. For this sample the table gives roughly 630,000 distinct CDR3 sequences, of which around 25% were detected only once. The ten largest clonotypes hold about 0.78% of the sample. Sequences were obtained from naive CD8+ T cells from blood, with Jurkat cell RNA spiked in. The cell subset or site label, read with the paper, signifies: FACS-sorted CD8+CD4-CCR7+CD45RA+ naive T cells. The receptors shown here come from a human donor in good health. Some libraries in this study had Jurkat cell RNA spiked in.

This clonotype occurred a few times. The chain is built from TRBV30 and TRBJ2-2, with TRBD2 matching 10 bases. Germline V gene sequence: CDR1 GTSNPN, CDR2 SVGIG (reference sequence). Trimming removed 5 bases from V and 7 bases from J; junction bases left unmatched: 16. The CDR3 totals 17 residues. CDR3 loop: CAWGSRVGLAGVGELFF. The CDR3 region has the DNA TGTGCCTGGGGGAGCCGAGTTGGGCTAGCGGGAGTCGGGGAGCTGTTTTTT.

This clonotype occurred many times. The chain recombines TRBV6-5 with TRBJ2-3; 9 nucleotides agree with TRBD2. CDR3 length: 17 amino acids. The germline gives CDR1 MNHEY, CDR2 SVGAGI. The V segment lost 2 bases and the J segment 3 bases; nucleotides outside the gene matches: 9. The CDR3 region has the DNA TGTGCCAGCAGTTACGGAATAGCGGGGGACGTGACAGATACGCAGTATTTT. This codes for CASSYGIAGDVTDTQYF.

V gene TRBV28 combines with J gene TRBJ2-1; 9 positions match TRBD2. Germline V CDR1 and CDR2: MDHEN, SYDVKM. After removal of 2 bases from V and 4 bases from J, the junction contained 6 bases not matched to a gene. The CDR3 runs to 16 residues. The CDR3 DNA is TGTGCCAGCAGTTTAGAATCCAGCGGGAGGTACAATGAGCAGTTCTTC. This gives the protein CASSLESSGRYNEQFF. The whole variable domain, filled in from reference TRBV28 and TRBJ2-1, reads DVKVTQSSRYLVKRTGEKVFLECVQDMDHENMFWYRQDPGLGLRLIYFSYDVKMKEKGDIPEGYSVSREKKERFSLILESASTNQTSMYLCASSLESSGRYNEQFFGPGTRLTVL.

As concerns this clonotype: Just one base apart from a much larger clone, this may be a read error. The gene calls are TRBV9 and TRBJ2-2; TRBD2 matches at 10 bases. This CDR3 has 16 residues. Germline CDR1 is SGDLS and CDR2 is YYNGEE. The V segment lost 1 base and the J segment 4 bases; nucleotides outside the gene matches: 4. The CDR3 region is CASSVISSGGTGELFF. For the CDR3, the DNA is TGTGCCAGCAGCGTAATCTCTAGCGGGGGCACCGGGGAGCTGTTTTTT.

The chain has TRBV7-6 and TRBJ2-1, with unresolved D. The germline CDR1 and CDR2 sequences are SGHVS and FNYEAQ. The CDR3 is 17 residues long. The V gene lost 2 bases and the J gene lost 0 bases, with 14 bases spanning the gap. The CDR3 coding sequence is TGTGCCAGCAGCTTACTGGCGGCGAAGAGCTCCTACAATGAGCAGTTCTTC. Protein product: CASSLLAAKSSYNEQFF. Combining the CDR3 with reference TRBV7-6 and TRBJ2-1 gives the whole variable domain GAGVSQSPRYKVTKRGQDVALRCDPISGHVSLYWYRQALGQGPEFLTYFNYEAQQDKSGLPNDRFSAERPEGSISTLTIQRTEQRDSAMYRCASSLLAAKSSYNEQFFGPGTRLTVL.

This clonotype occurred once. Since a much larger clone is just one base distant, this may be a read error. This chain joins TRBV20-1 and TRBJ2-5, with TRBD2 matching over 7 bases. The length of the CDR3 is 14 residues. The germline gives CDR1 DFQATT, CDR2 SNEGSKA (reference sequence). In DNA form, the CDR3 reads TGCAGTGCTAGCTTTGGACTAGGCCAAGAGACCCAGTGCTTC. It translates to CSASFGLGQETQCF.

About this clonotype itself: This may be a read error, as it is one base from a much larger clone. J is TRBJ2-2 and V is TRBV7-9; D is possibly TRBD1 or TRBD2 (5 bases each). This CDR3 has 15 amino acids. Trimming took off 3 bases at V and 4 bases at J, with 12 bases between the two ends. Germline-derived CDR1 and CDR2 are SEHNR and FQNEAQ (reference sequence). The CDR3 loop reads CASSFRDATTGELFF. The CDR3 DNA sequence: TGTGCCAGCAGCTTCCGGGACGCCACCACCGGGGAGCTGTTTTTT.

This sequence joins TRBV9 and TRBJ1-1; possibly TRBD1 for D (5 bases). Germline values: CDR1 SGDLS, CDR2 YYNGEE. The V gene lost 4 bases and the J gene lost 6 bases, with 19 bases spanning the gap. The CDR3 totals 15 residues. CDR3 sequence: CASSTSHVGGPEAFF. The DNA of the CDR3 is TGTGCCAGCAGCACTTCCCACGTTGGGGGACCTGAAGCTTTCTTT. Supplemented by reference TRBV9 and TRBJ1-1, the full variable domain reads DSGVTQTPKHLITATGQRVTLRCSPRSGDLSVYWYQQSLDQGLQFLIQYYNGEERAKGNILERFSAQQFPDLHSELNLSSLELGDSALYFCASSTSHVGGPEAFFGQGTRLTVV.

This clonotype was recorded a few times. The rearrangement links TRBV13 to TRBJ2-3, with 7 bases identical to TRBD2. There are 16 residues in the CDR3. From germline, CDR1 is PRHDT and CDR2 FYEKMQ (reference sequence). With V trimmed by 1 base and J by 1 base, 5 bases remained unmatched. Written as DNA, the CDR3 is TGTGCCAGCAGCTTAGAGCGGCTAGCGGGCACAGATACGCAGTATTTT. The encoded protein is CASSLERLAGTDTQYF.

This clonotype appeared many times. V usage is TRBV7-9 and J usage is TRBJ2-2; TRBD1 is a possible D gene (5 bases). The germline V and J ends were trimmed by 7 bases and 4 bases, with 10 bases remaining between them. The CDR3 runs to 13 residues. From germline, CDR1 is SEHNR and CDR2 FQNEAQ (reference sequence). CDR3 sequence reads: CASTDSSTGELFF. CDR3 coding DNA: TGTGCCAGCACCGACAGCTCCACCGGGGAGCTGTTTTTT.

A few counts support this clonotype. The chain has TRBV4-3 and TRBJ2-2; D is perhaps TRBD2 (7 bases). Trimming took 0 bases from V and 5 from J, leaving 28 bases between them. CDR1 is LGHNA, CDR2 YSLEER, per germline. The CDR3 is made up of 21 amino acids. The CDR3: CASSQDLALGGLGGGTGELFF. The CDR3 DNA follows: TGCGCCAGCAGCCAAGATTTGGCATTAGGAGGCTTAGGGGGGGGAACCGGGGAGCTGTTTTTT.

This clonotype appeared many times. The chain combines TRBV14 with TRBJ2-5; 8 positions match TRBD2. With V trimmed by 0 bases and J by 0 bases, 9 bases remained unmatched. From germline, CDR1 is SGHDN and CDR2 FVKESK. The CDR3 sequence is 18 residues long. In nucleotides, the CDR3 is TGTGCCAGCAGCCAAGATGTAGCGGGGACCTTCTACCAAGAGACCCAGTACTTC. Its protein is CASSQDVAGTFYQETQYF.

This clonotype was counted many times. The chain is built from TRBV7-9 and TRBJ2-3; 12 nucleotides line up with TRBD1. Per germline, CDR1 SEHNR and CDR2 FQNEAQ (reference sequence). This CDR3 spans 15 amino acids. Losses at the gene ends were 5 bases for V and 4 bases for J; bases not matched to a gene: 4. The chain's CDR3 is CASSRDRGPADTQYF. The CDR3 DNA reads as TGTGCCAGCAGCCGGGACAGGGGGCCCGCAGATACGCAGTATTTT.

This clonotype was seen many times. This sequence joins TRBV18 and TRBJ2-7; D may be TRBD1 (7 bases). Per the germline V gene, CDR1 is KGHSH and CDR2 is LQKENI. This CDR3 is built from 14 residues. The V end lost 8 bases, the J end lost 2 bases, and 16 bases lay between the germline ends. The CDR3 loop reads CASSPGRGAYEQYF. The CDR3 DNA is TGTGCCAGCAGTCCCGGCAGGGGGGCCTACGAGCAGTACTTC.

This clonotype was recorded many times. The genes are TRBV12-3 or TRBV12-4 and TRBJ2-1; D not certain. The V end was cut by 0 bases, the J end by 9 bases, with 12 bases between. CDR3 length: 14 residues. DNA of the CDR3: TGTGCCAGCAGTTTAGCGCCGCCGCCCGGTGAGCAGTTCTTC. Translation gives CASSLAPPPGEQFF.

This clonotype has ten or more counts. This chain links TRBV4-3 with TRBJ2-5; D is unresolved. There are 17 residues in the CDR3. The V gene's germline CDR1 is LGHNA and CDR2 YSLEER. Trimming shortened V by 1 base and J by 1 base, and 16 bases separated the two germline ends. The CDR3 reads CASSQAVAAVPQETQYF. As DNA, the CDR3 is TGCGCCAGCAGCCAAGCGGTTGCGGCAGTCCCCCAAGAGACCCAGTACTTC.

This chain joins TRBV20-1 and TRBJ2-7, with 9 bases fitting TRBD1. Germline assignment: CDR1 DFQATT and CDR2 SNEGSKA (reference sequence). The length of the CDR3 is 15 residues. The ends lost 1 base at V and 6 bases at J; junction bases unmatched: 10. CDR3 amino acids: CSARVRDRAEAEQYF. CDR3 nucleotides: TGCAGTGCTAGAGTTAGGGACAGGGCCGAGGCCGAGCAGTACTTC.

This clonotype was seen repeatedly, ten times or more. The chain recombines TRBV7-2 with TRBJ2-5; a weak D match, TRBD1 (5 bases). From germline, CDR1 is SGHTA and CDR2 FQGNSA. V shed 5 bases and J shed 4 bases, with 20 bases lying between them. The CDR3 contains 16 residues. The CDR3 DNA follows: TGTGCCAGCAGCCCTATTAGTCTGGGCAGGGCAGAGACCCAGTACTTC. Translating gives CASSPISLGRAETQYF.

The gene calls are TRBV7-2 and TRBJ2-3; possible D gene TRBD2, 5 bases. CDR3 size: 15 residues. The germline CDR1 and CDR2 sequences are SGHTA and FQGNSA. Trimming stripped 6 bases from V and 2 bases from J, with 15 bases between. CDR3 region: CASSWGEEDTDTQYF. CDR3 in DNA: TGTGCCAGCAGTTGGGGAGAGGAGGACACAGATACGCAGTATTTT.

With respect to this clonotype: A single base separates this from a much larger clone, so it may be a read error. This CDR3 is CASSQDVMMSTEAFF. In DNA form, the CDR3 reads TGCGCCAGCAGCCAAGATGTCATGATGAGCACTGAAGCTTTCTTT. The chain links TRBV4-1 to TRBJ1-1; D is uncertain. The CDR3 covers 15 residues. Per germline, CDR1 MGHRA and CDR2 YSYEKL. Trimming left V 0 bases short and J 4 bases short, with 12 bases between.

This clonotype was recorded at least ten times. CDR3 coding DNA: TGCAGCGCATTCTCGTACCAAGAGACCCAGTACTTC. Translation: CSAFSYQETQYF. V gene TRBV29-1 combines with J gene TRBJ2-5; D is unclear. The CDR3 loop spans 12 amino acids. Per germline, CDR1 SQVTM and CDR2 ANQGSEA. V gave up 7 bases and J gave up 0 bases, with 9 bases separating them.

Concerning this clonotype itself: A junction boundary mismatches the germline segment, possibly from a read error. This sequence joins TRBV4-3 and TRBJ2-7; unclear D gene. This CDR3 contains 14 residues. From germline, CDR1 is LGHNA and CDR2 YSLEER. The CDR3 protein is CASSQSEGSYERYF. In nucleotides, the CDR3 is TGCGCGAGCAGCCAGAGCGAAGGTTCCTACGAGCGGTACTTC.

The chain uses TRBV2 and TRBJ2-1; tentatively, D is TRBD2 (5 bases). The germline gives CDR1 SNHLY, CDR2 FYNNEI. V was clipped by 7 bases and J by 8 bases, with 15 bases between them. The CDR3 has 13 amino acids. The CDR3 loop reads CASTGVASDEQFF. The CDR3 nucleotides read TGTGCCAGCACCGGGGTAGCTTCCGATGAGCAGTTCTTC. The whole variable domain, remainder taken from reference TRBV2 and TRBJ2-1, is EPEVTQTPSHQVTQMGQEVILRCVPISNHLYFYWYRQILGQKVEFLVSFYNNEISEKSEIFDDQFSVERPDGSNFTLKIRSTKLEDSAMYFCASTGVASDEQFFGPGTRLTVL.

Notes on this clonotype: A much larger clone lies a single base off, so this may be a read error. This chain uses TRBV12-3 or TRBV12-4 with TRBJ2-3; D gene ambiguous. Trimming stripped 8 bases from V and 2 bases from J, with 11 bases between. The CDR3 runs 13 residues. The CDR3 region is CASGPLITDTQYF. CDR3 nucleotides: TGTGCCAGCGGTCCCTTAATCACAGATACGCAGTATTTT.

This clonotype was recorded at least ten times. The CDR3 sequence is CSAREGLAGNTDTQYF. CDR3 coding DNA: TGCAGTGCTAGAGAGGGACTAGCGGGTAACACAGATACGCAGTATTTT. This chain connects TRBV20-1 to TRBJ2-3; TRBD2 matches 12 bases. Germline V lookup: CDR1 DFQATT, CDR2 SNEGSKA (reference sequence). Germline trimming cut 0 bases from V and 2 bases from J; bases unmatched to any gene: 3. The CDR3 runs to 16 residues.

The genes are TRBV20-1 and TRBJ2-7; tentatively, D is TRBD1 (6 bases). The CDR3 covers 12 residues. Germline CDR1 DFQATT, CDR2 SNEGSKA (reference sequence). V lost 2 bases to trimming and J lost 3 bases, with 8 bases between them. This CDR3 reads CSARQDSYEQYF. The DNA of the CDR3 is TGCAGTGCTAGACAGGACAGCTACGAGCAGTACTTC.

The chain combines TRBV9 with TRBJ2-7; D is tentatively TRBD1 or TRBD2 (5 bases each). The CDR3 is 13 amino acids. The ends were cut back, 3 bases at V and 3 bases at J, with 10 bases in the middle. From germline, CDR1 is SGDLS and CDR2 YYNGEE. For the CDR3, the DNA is TGTGCCAGCAGCGGGGGGTACGACTACGAGCAGTACTTC. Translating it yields CASSGGYDYEQYF.

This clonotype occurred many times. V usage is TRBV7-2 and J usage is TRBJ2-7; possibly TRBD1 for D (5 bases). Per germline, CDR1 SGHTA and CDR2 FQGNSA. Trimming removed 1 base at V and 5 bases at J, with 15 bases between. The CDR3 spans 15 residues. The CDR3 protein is CASSLVMGLADEQYF. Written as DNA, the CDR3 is TGTGCCAGCAGCTTAGTAATGGGGCTTGCGGACGAGCAGTACTTC.